A selection of T cell receptor beta chains follows, all from one sample in a study of blood T cell repertoires in COVID-19. TCRdb's table, derived via immunoSEQ multiplex PCR, lists solely in-frame clones and lacks some. The data show approximately 70,000 clones, roughly 86% seen once. Sequencing was done on a sample of peripheral blood. Every receptor here comes from a woman in her forties or fifties with acute or convalescent COVID-19. Both conserved end residues are part of each CDR3. The order of the fields is V gene, CDR3 protein.

TRBV2 CASSVDRGSYNEQFF
TRBV6-5 CASSSGARTYGYTF
TRBV2 CASSLESYHGYTF
TRBV30 CAWTGGGYEQYF
TRBV18 CASSDKLNTEAFF
TRBV30 CAWSVSLSSTDTQYF
TRBV7-9 CASSPGTSGTYWGKNIQYF
TRBV30 CAWSTAFPGEGYTF
TRBV20-1 CSASEGSGYGYTF
TRBV9 CASSVADSSGNTIYF
TRBV6-6 CASSYLRETEAFF
TRBV5-1 CASSDITSRVGDEQYF
TRBV28 CASSLQVVYGYTF
TRBV2 CASTLEVTAGTAQHF
TRBV19 CASSRGQGSANYGYTF
TRBV28 CASRQADYGYTF
TRBV20-1 CSAPSNTEAFF
TRBV29-1 CSGGGSSYEQYF
TRBV7-2 CASSLSSPRDEQYF
TRBV28 CASSLQVNYNEQFF
TRBV6-6 CATAGQGAYEQYF
TRBV19 CASSMSGFTGELFF
TRBV30 CAWSVSVAKKIQYF
TRBV5-5 CASSQGQGGANVLTF
TRBV5-1 CASSWVPASGGYEQYF
TRBV9 CASRGTSGNTGELFF
TRBV24-1 CATSDGRAGTSNTGELFF
TRBV3-1/TRBV3-2 CASSTSGSNTDTQYF